The clone carrying this T cell receptor (beta chain) was detected only a few times. Its antigen is unknown. The source of the sample is a study of T cells after yellow fever vaccination. The V end lost 7 bases, the J end lost 6 bases, and 19 bases lay between the germline ends. The germline gives CDR1 LNHDA, CDR2 SQIVND (reference sequence). The CDR3 spans 15 residues. Study findings and constraints: Most clones from primary vaccination resurfaced after the booster (around 97% CD4, over 85% CD8).

TCRdb reanalysed the 5' RACE reads using MiXCR and keeps one entry per CDR3 protein. Of some 350,000 distinct CDR3 sequences listed, 6.2% were seen once; the top ten hold over 14%. Sequencing used PBMCs, obtained 5 days after the yellow fever booster vaccination. This clonotype was sampled from a man aged 25-45 years who received the YFV17D yellow fever vaccine. The chain joins TRBV19 to TRBJ2-1; perhaps TRBD2 as D (6 bases). DNA of the CDR3: TGTGCCAGTACCGTGACTAGTATCCCTTTCAATGAGCAGTTCTTC. This encodes CASTVTSIPFNEQFF. Full variable domain (remainder filled in from reference TRBV19 and TRBJ2-1): DGGITQSPKYLFRKEGQNVTLSCEQNLNHDAMYWYRQDPGQGLRLIYYSQIVNDFQKGDIAEGYSVSREKKESFPLTVTSAQKNPTAFYLCASTVTSIPFNEQFFGPGTRLTVL.